A single sample gave rise to the 14 T cell receptor beta chains below, sequenced in a study of blood T cell repertoires in COVID-19. Only in-frame clones appear in the TCRdb table, and some are missing; sequencing was by immunoSEQ multiplex PCR. The repertoire has over 75,000 clones, roughly 82% of them found once; the top ten carry 0.95% to 1.5%. The sequencing input was peripheral blood. The source is a woman of 80 years or more with acute or convalescent COVID-19.

V and J are TRBV18 and TRBJ2-3; D is ambiguous. The CDR3 runs to 13 residues. Germline lookup yields CDR1 KGHSH and CDR2 LQKENI. Trimming took off 2 bases at V and 2 bases at J, with 5 bases between the two ends. CDR3: CASSPDNTDTQYF. In nucleotides, the CDR3 is TGTGCCAGCTCACCAGACAACACAGATACGCAGTATTTT.

The chain carries TRBV7-2 and TRBJ2-3; no firm D call. Germline CDR1 reads SGHTA; CDR2 reads FQGNSA. V was cut by 3 bases and J by 5 bases, with 3 bases left in between. This CDR3 has 11 residues. CDR3 sequence reads: CASSFKDTQYF. In DNA, the CDR3 is TGTGCCAGCAGCTTTAAAGATACGCAGTATTTT.

The genes are TRBV24-1 and TRBJ1-1, with TRBD1 as a possible D gene (5 bases). This CDR3 is 13 amino acids long. Trimming took off 6 bases at V and 4 bases at J, with 11 bases between the two ends. The germline gives CDR1 KGHDR, CDR2 SFDVKD. This chain's CDR3 is CATSRRGLTEAFF. The CDR3 DNA is TGTGCCACCAGTCGTAGGGGTCTCACTGAAGCTTTCTTT.

V gene TRBV10-1 combines with J gene TRBJ2-1, with a weak D call TRBD2 (7 bases). Germline V gene sequence: CDR1 WNHNN, CDR2 SYGVQD (reference sequence). The V end was cut by 4 bases, the J end by 12 bases, with 13 bases between. The CDR3 is 12 residues long. This CDR3 reads CASSGGGNGQFF. CDR3 nucleotide sequence: TGCGCCAGCAGTGGGGGGGGCAACGGGCAGTTCTTC.

The rearrangement uses TRBV12-3 or TRBV12-4 and TRBJ2-5, with 7 nucleotides matching TRBD2. The CDR3 covers 13 residues. The junction had 7 bases not matched to a gene; V was cut back by 7 bases and J by 5 bases. CDR3 DNA sequence: TGTGCCAGCAATTCCGGGACTATGGAGACCCAGTACTTC. Protein: CASNSGTMETQYF.

This rearrangement joins TRBV6-5 to TRBJ1-6; D is ambiguous. The CDR3 extends over 14 amino acids. In germline, CDR1 is MNHEY, CDR2 SVGAGI. Deletions cut 7 bases from V and 0 bases from J, with 7 bases between. CDR3 sequence: CASKPSSYNSPLHF. In nucleotides, the CDR3 is TGTGCCAGCAAACCCAGCTCCTATAATTCACCCCTCCACTTT.

The gene calls are TRBV25-1 and TRBJ1-2; D gene unclear. The V gene lost 3 bases and the J gene lost 4 bases, with 12 bases spanning the gap. Germline CDR1 reads MGHDK; CDR2 reads SYGVNS. The CDR3 runs to 14 residues. Here the CDR3 DNA reads TGTGCCAGCAGTGATCCCTGGGCTTCCTATGGCTACACCTTC. Amino acid sequence: CASSDPWASYGYTF.

This chain connects TRBV10-2 to TRBJ2-5; 10 bases align to TRBD2. V shed 6 bases, J shed 1 base, and the junction held 5 bases outside the gene matches. Germline CDR1 reads WSHSY; CDR2 reads SAAADI. The CDR3 is 15 amino acids. The CDR3 here is CASRIAGGGQETQYF. In DNA form, the CDR3 reads TGCGCCAGCAGAATAGCGGGAGGCGGCCAAGAGACCCAGTACTTC.

The gene calls are TRBV28 and TRBJ1-2; D is ambiguous. This CDR3 is built from 11 residues. V shed 10 bases and J shed 1 base, with 7 bases lying between them. CDR1 MDHEN and CDR2 SYDVKM come from the germline V gene. The CDR3 is CAISGNYGYTF. CDR3 coding DNA: TGTGCCATCTCGGGTAACTATGGCTACACCTTC.

The CDR3: CASTQGNLAGGSTGELFF. CDR3 sequence (DNA): TGTGCCAGCACCCAAGGAAATTTAGCGGGGGGCTCCACCGGGGAGCTGTTTTTT. The chain carries TRBV9 and TRBJ2-2; 10 bases map to TRBD2. The germline gives CDR1 SGDLS, CDR2 YYNGEE. The CDR3 sequence is 18 residues long. After removal of 6 bases from V and 4 bases from J, the junction contained 15 bases not matched to a gene.

V is TRBV6-1 and J is TRBJ2-5, with 8 bases aligning to TRBD2. This CDR3 spans 15 amino acids. V shed 7 bases, J shed 5 bases, and the junction held 12 bases outside the gene matches. The germline V gene has CDR1 MNHNS and CDR2 SASEGT. The DNA for the CDR3 is TGTGCCAGCACCCGGGCCACGGGGGGGCTCGAGACCCAGTACTTC. Its protein is CASTRATGGLETQYF.

The J gene is TRBJ1-4, the V gene TRBV9; D might be TRBD1 (5 bases). The CDR3 totals 16 residues. The V gene lost 3 bases and the J gene lost 4 bases, with 16 bases spanning the gap. The germline V gene encodes CDR1 SGDLS and CDR2 YYNGEE. The CDR3 region has the DNA TGTGCCAGCAGCGCAACCCCTATGGGGGGTAATGAAAAACTGTTTTTT. This encodes CASSATPMGGNEKLFF.

V gene TRBV27 combines with J gene TRBJ2-5, with 13 bases identical to TRBD2. The CDR3 consists of 15 residues. J was trimmed by 5 bases and V by 8 bases; bases with no gene match: 8. Germline lookup yields CDR1 MNHEY and CDR2 SMNVEV (reference sequence). The CDR3 is CASSRAGLAGETQYF. CDR3 in DNA: TGTGCCAGCTCCAGGGCGGGACTAGCGGGGGAGACCCAGTACTTC.

The V gene is TRBV9, the J gene TRBJ1-4; no clear D. This CDR3 has 14 residues. In germline, CDR1 is SGDLS, CDR2 YYNGEE. V lost 9 bases, J lost 8 bases, and 20 bases lay in between. The chain's CDR3 is CATEYRARREKLFF. In DNA form, the CDR3 reads TGTGCCACCGAATATCGGGCCCGGAGGGAAAAACTGTTTTTT.